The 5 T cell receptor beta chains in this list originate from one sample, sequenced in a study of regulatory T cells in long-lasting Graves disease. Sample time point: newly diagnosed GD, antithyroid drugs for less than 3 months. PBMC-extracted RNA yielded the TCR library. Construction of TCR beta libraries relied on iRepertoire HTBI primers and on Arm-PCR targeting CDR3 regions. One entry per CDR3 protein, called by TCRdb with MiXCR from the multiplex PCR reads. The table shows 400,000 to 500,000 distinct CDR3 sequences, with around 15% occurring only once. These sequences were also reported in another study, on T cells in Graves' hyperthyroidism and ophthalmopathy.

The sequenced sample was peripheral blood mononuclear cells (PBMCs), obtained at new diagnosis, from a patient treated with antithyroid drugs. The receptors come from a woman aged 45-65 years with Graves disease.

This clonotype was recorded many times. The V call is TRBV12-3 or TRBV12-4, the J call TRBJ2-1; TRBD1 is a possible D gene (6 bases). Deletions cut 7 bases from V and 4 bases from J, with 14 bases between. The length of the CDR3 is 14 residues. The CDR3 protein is CASTYGTFYNEQFF. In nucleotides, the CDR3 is TGTGCCAGCACCTATGGGACATTTTACAATGAGCAGTTCTTC.

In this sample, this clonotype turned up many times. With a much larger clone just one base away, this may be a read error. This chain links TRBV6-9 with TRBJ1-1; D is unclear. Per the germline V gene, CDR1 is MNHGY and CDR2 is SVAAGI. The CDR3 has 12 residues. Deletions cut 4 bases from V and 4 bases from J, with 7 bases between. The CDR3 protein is CASSSQITEAFF. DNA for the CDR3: TGTGCCAGCAGTTCCCAGATCACTGAAGCTTTCTTT.

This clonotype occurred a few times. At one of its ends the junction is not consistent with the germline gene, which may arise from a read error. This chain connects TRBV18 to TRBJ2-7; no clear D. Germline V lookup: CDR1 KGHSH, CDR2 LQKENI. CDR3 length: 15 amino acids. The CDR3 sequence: CTSSPPASLSYEQYF. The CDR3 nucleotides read TGTACCAGCTCACCTCCAGCTAGTCTGTCCTACGAGCAGTACTTC.

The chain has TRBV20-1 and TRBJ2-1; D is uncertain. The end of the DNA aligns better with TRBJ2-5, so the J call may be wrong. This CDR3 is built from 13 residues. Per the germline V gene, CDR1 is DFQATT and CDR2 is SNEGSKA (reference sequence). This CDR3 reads CSARMAGQETQYF. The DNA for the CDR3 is TGCAGTGCTAGAATGGCTGGCCAAGAGACCCAGTACTTC.

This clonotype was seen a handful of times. CDR3 in amino acids: CAWTPDSSGNTIYF. Here the CDR3 DNA reads TGTGCCTGGACCCCGGACAGCTCTGGAAACACCATATATTTT. V is TRBV30 and J is TRBJ1-3; tentatively, D is TRBD1 (6 bases). The length of the CDR3 is 14 residues. Between the trimmed V and J ends, which lost 4 bases and 0 bases, there was a span of 10 bases. Germline V CDR1 and CDR2: GTSNPN, SVGIG (reference sequence).